The present T cell receptor beta chain was sequenced within a study of neurological immune-mediated disorders. The table lists this clonotype with many counts. Synthesis of cDNA was accomplished via 5'RACE employing 10-nucleotide random UMIs. TCRdb itself ran the 5' RACE reads through MiXCR, one entry per CDR3 protein. The table records tens of thousands of distinct CDR3 sequences, about 6% of them present only once. This CDR3 spans 11 amino acids. Germline V gene sequence: CDR1 SGHAT, CDR2 FQNNGV. V shed 4 bases and J shed 9 bases, with 9 bases lying between them. Healthy control participants comprised blood bank volunteers in Maryland, USA. Sorted libraries used some 1 million CD4+ or CD8+ T cells.

The genes are TRBV11-2 and TRBJ2-5; unclear D gene. The source material was CD4+ T cells from blood. This receptor was taken from a middle-aged woman in good health. CDR3 coding DNA: TGTGCCAGCAGCTCCCAACGGGCCCAGTACTTC. Protein product: CASSSQRAQYF.